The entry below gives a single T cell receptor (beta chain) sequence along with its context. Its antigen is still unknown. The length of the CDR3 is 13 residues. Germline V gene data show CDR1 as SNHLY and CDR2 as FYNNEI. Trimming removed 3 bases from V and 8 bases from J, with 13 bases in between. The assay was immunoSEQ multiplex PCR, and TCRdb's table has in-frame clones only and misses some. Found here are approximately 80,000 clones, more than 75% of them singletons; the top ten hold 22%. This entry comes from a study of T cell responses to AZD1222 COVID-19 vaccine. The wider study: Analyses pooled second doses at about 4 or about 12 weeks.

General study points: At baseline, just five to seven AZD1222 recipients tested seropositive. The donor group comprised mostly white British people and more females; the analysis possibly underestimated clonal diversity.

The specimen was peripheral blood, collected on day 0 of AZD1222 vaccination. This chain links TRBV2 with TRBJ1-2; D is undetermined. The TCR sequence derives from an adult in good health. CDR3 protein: CASSEWPYGGYTF. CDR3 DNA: TGTGCCAGCAGTGAGTGGCCATATGGCGGCTACACCTTC.